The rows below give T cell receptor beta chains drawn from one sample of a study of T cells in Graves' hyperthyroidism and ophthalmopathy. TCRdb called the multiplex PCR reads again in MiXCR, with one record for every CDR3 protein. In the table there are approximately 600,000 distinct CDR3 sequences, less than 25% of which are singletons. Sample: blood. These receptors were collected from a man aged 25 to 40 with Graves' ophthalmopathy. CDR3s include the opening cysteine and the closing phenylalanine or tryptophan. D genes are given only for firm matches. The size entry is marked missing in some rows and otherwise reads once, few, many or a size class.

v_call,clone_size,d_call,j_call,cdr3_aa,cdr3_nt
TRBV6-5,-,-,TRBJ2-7,CASSYRAKGGEQYF,TGTGCCAGCAGTTACCGGGCTAAAGGGGGCGAGCAGTACTTC
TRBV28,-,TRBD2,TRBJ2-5,CASRISGRVPQYF,TGTGCCAGCAGGATTAGCGGGAGGGTACCCCAGTACTTC
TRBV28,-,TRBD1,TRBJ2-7,CASSSGDRVNYEQYF,TGTGCCAGCAGTTCAGGGGACAGGGTGAACTACGAGCAGTACTTC
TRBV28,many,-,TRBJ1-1,CASTALGDTEAFF,TGTGCCAGCACGGCCCTGGGTGACACTGAAGCTTTCTTT
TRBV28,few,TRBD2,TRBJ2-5,CASSTSGSYETQYF,TGTGCCAGCAGCACGAGCGGGAGTTATGAGACCCAGTACTTC
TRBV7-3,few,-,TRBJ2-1,CASSHRDNEQFF,TGTGCCAGCAGCCACAGGGACAATGAGCAGTTCTTC
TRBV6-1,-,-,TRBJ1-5,CASSENGPGQPQHF,TGTGCCAGCAGTGAGAATGGTCCTGGCCAGCCCCAGCATTTT
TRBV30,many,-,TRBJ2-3,CAWSVRPDTQYF,TGTGCCTGGAGTGTACGTCCAGATACGCAGTATTTT
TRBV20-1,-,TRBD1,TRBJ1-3,CSALTGGAVNTIYF,TGCAGTGCTCTTACAGGGGGCGCAGTAAACACCATATATTTT
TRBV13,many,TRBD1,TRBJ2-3,CASSRQGDTDTDTQYF,TGTGCCAGCAGCCGACAGGGGGACACCGACACAGATACGCAGTATTTT
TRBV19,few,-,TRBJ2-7,CASSAGTSTYEQYF,TGTGCCAGTAGTGCGGGGACGTCGACCTACGAGCAGTACTTC
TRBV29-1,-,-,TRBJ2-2,CSVRTQDTGELFF,TGCAGCGTTCGGACCCAAGACACCGGGGAGCTGTTTTTT
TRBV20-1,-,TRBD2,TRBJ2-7,CSARDRVAGGSQYF,TGCAGTGCTAGAGATAGAGTAGCGGGAGGTTCGCAGTACTTC